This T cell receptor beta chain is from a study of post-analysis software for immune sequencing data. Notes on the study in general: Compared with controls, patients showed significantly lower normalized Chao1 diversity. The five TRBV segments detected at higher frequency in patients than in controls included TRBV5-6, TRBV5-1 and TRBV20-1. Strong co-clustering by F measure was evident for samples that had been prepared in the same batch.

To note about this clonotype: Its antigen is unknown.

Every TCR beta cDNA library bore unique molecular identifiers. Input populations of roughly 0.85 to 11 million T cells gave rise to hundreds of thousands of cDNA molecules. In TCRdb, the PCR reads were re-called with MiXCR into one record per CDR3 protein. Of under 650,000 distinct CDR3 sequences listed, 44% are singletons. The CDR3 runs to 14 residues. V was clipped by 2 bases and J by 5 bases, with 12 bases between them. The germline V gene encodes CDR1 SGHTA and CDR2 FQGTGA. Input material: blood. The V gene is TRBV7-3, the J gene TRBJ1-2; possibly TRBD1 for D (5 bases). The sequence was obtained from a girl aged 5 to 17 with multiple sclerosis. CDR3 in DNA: TGTGCCAGCAGCTTAGACAGCGCGTCATATGGCTACACCTTC. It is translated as CASSLDSASYGYTF.